Each of the 21 T cell receptor beta chains below was sequenced from the same sample in a study of blood T cells in healthy people across ages. A second roughly 6 to 11 cycle PCR used barcoded and J-beta primers. TCRdb processed the 5' RACE reads anew with MiXCR; each CDR3 protein has one entry. The sample lists 800,000 to 900,000 distinct CDR3 sequences, around 62% occurring once. The source material was blood. These receptors came from a man aged 25 to 40 in good health.

This chain uses TRBV7-6 with TRBJ2-2, with D tentatively TRBD2 (6 bases). Trimming took 3 bases from V and 5 from J, leaving 19 bases between them. The CDR3 loop spans 17 amino acids. The germline V gene has CDR1 SGHVS and CDR2 FNYEAQ. The CDR3 DNA reads as TGTGCCAGCAGCTTGCGGCCGGGCGGGGAGCCTACCGGGGAGCTGTTTTTT. It codes for CASSLRPGGEPTGELFF. The whole variable domain, remainder taken from reference TRBV7-6 and TRBJ2-2, is GAGVSQSPRYKVTKRGQDVALRCDPISGHVSLYWYRQALGQGPEFLTYFNYEAQQDKSGLPNDRFSAERPEGSISTLTIQRTEQRDSAMYRCASSLRPGGEPTGELFFGEGSRLTVL.

The chain couples TRBV15 to TRBJ1-5; D is ambiguous. Looked up from germline, CDR1 is LNHNV and CDR2 is YYDKDF (reference sequence). The CDR3 extends over 14 amino acids. V dropped 2 bases and J dropped 1 base, with 6 bases sitting between them. The CDR3 bases are TGTGCCACCAGCAGACTGGGGAGCAATCAGCCCCAGCATTTT. Protein: CATSRLGSNQPQHF.

The rearrangement links TRBV24-1 to TRBJ2-5; D not resolved. TRBJ2-7 explains the end of the DNA better; the J call may be wrong. This CDR3 region has 8 residues. Germline V gene data show CDR1 as KGHDR and CDR2 as SFDVKD. This CDR3 is CATDEQYF. The CDR3 DNA reads TGTGCCACCGACGAGCAGTACTTC.

This clonotype was seen a handful of times. This chain uses TRBV27 with TRBJ2-3; 12 bases match TRBD2. The CDR3 extends over 16 amino acids. Looked up from germline, CDR1 is MNHEY and CDR2 is SMNVEV (reference sequence). The junction had 8 bases not matched to a gene; V was cut back by 5 bases and J by 5 bases. CDR3 nucleotide sequence: TGTGCCAGCAGTGATCTAGCGGGGGGGCGGAGAGATACGCAGTATTTT. As protein: CASSDLAGGRRDTQYF.

The chain combines TRBV6-2 or TRBV6-3 with TRBJ2-6; D is undetermined. This CDR3 has 15 residues. V was pared by 5 bases and J by 4 bases, with 12 bases between. Germline V gene sequence: CDR1 MNHEY, CDR2 SVGEGT. The CDR3 sequence: CASSIDASGANVLTF. The DNA for the CDR3 is TGTGCCAGCAGTATCGACGCCTCGGGGGCCAACGTCCTGACTTTC.

The V gene is TRBV20-1, the J gene TRBJ2-3, with 10 bases matching TRBD2. Germline CDR1 is DFQATT and CDR2 is SNEGSKA (reference sequence). This CDR3 region has 18 residues. The ends lost 0 bases at V and 4 bases at J; junction bases unmatched: 13. CDR3 region: CSARDVEAGGLLADTQYF. The CDR3 coding sequence is TGCAGTGCTAGAGACGTGGAAGCGGGGGGGCTCCTGGCAGATACGCAGTATTTT.

The V gene is TRBV9, the J gene TRBJ1-3; 8 positions match TRBD1. The CDR3 loop spans 16 amino acids. Germline V gene data show CDR1 as SGDLS and CDR2 as YYNGEE. Germline trimming cut 4 bases from V and 6 bases from J; bases unmatched to any gene: 12. The CDR3 DNA sequence: TGTGCCAGCAGCCCCGGTGACAGGGGTGGCGAAAACACCATATATTTT. It specifies CASSPGDRGGENTIYF.

This clonotype occurred a few times. The chain joins TRBV7-9 to TRBJ2-6; 12 nucleotides align to TRBD1. The V segment lost 2 bases and the J segment 0 bases; nucleotides outside the gene matches: 8. Germline assignment: CDR1 SEHNR and CDR2 FQNEAQ (reference sequence). The CDR3 is 20 amino acids. The CDR3 loop reads CASSLPPGTGGNSGANVLTF. CDR3 DNA: TGTGCCAGCAGCTTACCTCCCGGGACAGGGGGCAACTCTGGGGCCAACGTCCTGACTTTC. Drawing the rest from reference TRBV7-9 and TRBJ2-6, the complete variable domain is DTGVSQNPRHKITKRGQNVTFRCDPISEHNRLYWYRQTLGQGPEFLTYFQNEAQLEKSRLLSDRFSAERPKGSFSTLEIQRTEQGDSAMYLCASSLPPGTGGNSGANVLTFGAGSRLTVL.

This rearrangement joins TRBV4-3 to TRBJ2-3, with 15 nucleotides matching TRBD2. Germline trimming cut 4 bases from V and 4 bases from J; bases unmatched to any gene: 9. Germline assignment: CDR1 LGHNA and CDR2 YSLEER. This CDR3 has 18 amino acids. CDR3 coding DNA: TGCGCCAGCAGCCCACCGGGACTAGCGGGGGGCCAGCCAGATACGCAGTATTTT. Its translation is CASSPPGLAGGQPDTQYF.

The rearrangement uses TRBV20-1 and TRBJ2-7; D perhaps matches TRBD1 (6 bases). Germline CDR1 reads DFQATT; CDR2 reads SNEGSKA (reference sequence). The CDR3 is 15 amino acids. V was pared by 3 bases and J by 0 bases, with 15 bases between. The CDR3 nucleotides read TGCAGTGCTAGTCACCGGGACACGAGCTCCTACGAGCAGTACTTC. This encodes CSASHRDTSSYEQYF.

The chain combines TRBV20-1 with TRBJ2-7; TRBD2 agrees at 15 bases. The end of the DNA is better explained by TRBJ2-5, so the J call may be wrong. Germline V gene data show CDR1 as DFQATT and CDR2 as SNEGSKA (reference sequence). This CDR3 region has 18 residues. For the CDR3, the DNA is TGCAGTGCTAGCGGGGGACTAGCGGGGGGAATTAATAAAGAGACCCAGTACTTC. Protein: CSASGGLAGGINKETQYF.

A few counts support this clonotype. The gene calls are TRBV29-1 and TRBJ2-6, with 7 positions matching TRBD2. J lost 0 bases, V lost 2 bases, and 7 bases had no gene match. Germline CDR1 is SQVTM and CDR2 is ANQGSEA. The CDR3 sequence is 17 residues long. This CDR3 is CSVENREDISGANVLTF. As DNA, the CDR3 is TGCAGCGTTGAAAACCGGGAGGATATCTCTGGGGCCAACGTCCTGACTTTC.

V gene TRBV5-1 combines with J gene TRBJ2-1, with a possible D match to TRBD1 (5 bases). The length of the CDR3 is 14 residues. CDR1 SGHRS and CDR2 YFSETQ come from the germline V gene. Trimming took off 4 bases at V and 6 bases at J, with 14 bases between the two ends. CDR3 nucleotide sequence: TGCGCCAGCAGCCCAGACAGTTCATCCAATGAGCAGTTCTTC. Translated, it gives CASSPDSSSNEQFF. The whole variable domain, remainder taken from reference TRBV5-1 and TRBJ2-1, is KAGVTQTPRYLIKTRGQQVTLSCSPISGHRSVSWYQQTPGQGLQFLFEYFSETQRNKGNFPGRFSGRQFSNSRSEMNVSTLELGDSALYLCASSPDSSSNEQFFGPGTRLTVL.

This chain links TRBV6-4 with TRBJ2-1, with a weak D call TRBD1 (5 bases). CDR1 and CDR2 from the germline V gene are MRHNA and SNTAGT. V was pared by 1 base and J by 6 bases, with 16 bases between. The CDR3 runs 16 residues. As DNA, the CDR3 is TGTGCCAGCAGTGACTATTCCTCAGGGCGCCCCAATGAGCAGTTCTTC. It specifies CASSDYSSGRPNEQFF.

The chain recombines TRBV7-9 with TRBJ2-7, with 8 bases identical to TRBD1. Matching the DNA end better, TRBJ2-5 makes the J call doubtful. Germline V CDR1 and CDR2: SEHNR, FQNEAQ (reference sequence). This CDR3 has 16 residues. This CDR3 is CASSTLGEGQGATQYF. The CDR3, as DNA: TGTGCCAGCAGCACACTAGGTGAGGGTCAGGGGGCGACCCAGTACTTC.

V gene TRBV29-1 combines with J gene TRBJ1-4, with D perhaps matching TRBD1 (6 bases). This CDR3 has 13 residues. Germline assignment: CDR1 SQVTM and CDR2 ANQGSEA. Trimming removed 6 bases from V and 8 bases from J, with 16 bases in between. The CDR3 DNA follows: TGCAGCGTGAGAGTTACAGGGACAGAAAAACTGTTTTTT. This sequence encodes CSVRVTGTEKLFF. Drawing the rest from reference TRBV29-1 and TRBJ1-4, the complete variable domain is SAVISQKPSRDICQRGTSLTIQCQVDSQVTMMFWYRQQPGQSLTLIATANQGSEATYESGFVIDKFPISRPNLTFSTLTVSNMSPEDSSIYLCSVRVTGTEKLFFGSGTQLSVL.

This chain joins TRBV6-2 or TRBV6-3 and TRBJ2-5; D remains ambiguous. The tail of the sequence fits TRBJ2-7 better, so the J call may be wrong. Germline CDR1 reads MNHEY; CDR2 reads SVGEGT. CDR3 length equals 16 residues. The CDR3, as DNA: TGTGCCAGCAGTTTTCTCAAGACCGGTGCGACCTACGAGCAGTACTTC. It is translated as CASSFLKTGATYEQYF.

This clonotype showed up just once. This chain joins TRBV30 and TRBJ1-5; D possibly corresponds to TRBD1 (5 bases). Per germline, CDR1 GTSNPN and CDR2 SVGIG (reference sequence). Trimming removed 4 bases at V and 2 bases at J, with 15 bases between. The CDR3 is made up of 15 amino acids. CDR3 sequence: CAWIPRGAGNQPQHF. In nucleotides, the CDR3 is TGTGCCTGGATCCCGAGGGGTGCGGGCAATCAGCCCCAGCATTTT.

This chain connects TRBV6-2 or TRBV6-3 to TRBJ2-7; D unclear. V lost 2 bases, J lost 3 bases, and 8 bases lay in between. Germline V gene lookup returns CDR1 MNHEY and CDR2 SVGEGT. The CDR3 has 13 amino acids. CDR3 nucleotide sequence: TGTGCCAGCAGTTACGTTTGGAACTACGAGCAGTACTTC. Its protein is CASSYVWNYEQYF.

The CDR3 DNA reads TGTGCCAGCAGTTTAAGCACAGCGAAGTCCTACGAGCAGTACTTC. Its translation: CASSLSTAKSYEQYF. This chain uses TRBV27 with TRBJ2-7, with D hard to call. Trimming removed 2 bases from V and 1 base from J, with 12 bases in between. This CDR3 contains 15 residues. Germline CDR1 is MNHEY and CDR2 is SMNVEV (reference sequence).

The rearrangement uses TRBV15 and TRBJ2-1; D is perhaps TRBD1 (6 bases). V lost 1 base and J lost 5, with 9 bases in between. The CDR3 has 14 amino acids. From germline, CDR1 is LNHNV and CDR2 YYDKDF (reference sequence). The CDR3: CATSRAGAHNEQFF. CDR3 coding DNA: TGTGCCACCAGCAGAGCAGGGGCTCACAATGAGCAGTTCTTC.